This TCR beta chain was recovered during a study of blood T cells in healthy people across ages. Study overall: Capturing about one barcoded beta molecule per two T cells was achieved by template switching.

A few counts support this clonotype. With a J-beta primer mix and a sample-barcoded 5' primer, a second PCR ran 7 to 11 cycles. Through a template-switch adaptor with 12 random nucleotides, each cDNA molecule received a tag. TCRdb analysed the 5' RACE reads with MiXCR anew, one entry per CDR3 protein. The sample shows 780,000 or so distinct CDR3 sequences, around 25% of them seen only once. V lost 2 bases to trimming and J lost 8 bases; unmatched junction nucleotides: 6. The CDR3 is made up of 14 amino acids. Germline values: CDR1 SGHRS, CDR2 YFSETQ. Researchers collected about 9.7 milliliters of peripheral blood from every single donor. These data are also associated with another study on T cells of mothers and their children. From that second work: Researchers put all of the extracted RNA into cDNA synthesis, using around 1.5 ug per 15 ul.

The genes are TRBV5-1 and TRBJ2-1; TRBD2 matches 8 bases. This clonotype was sampled from a boy between 5 and 17 years old in good health. The sample was blood. The CDR3 loop reads CASSFSGDRDEQFF. CDR3 DNA: TGCGCCAGCAGCTTTAGCGGGGATCGGGATGAGCAGTTCTTC.